This entry is about one TCR beta chain. The sample is drawn from a study of blood T cell repertoires in COVID-19. For the study at large: COVID-19 samples from acute and convalescent phases originated in the United States, Italy and Spain. T cells, B-cell-depleted T cells, or PBMCs supplied cDNA or gDNA.

Per the study methods: Nucleated cell counts were estimated from reference gene primer amplification. Only in-frame clones appear in the TCRdb table, and some are missing; sequencing was by immunoSEQ multiplex PCR. The D gene and trimming were derived from the DNA, and the V and J assignments and clone size from that table. Found here are some 100,000 clones, around 89% of them singletons; the top ten hold 1% to 1.4%. J lost 3 bases, V lost 6 bases, and 10 bases had no gene match. This CDR3 contains 16 residues. From germline, CDR1 is SGHAT and CDR2 FQNNGV. The genes are TRBV11-2 and TRBJ2-1, with 8 bases aligning to TRBD2. Sequencing used peripheral blood. This clonotype was sampled from a human donor in a cohort sampled during active COVID-19. The CDR3 DNA reads TGTGCCAGCAGAGACAGCGGACTAGCCAACTACAATGAGCAGTTCTTC. It codes for CASRDSGLANYNEQFF.